This T cell receptor (beta chain) was sequenced in a study of shared clonotypes between healthy human individuals. CDR3 length equals 14 residues. Germline CDR1 reads SGHRS; CDR2 reads YFSETQ. Trimming at V came to 4 bases and at J to 6 bases, leaving 4 bases not matched to a gene. Notes on the study in general: Sharing across four donors was seen in 4% to 6.5% of naive CD4 clonotypes.

The repertoire was sequenced with immunoSEQ multiplex PCR; TCRdb's copy has only in-frame clones and lacks some. Of more than 2 million clones in the sample, almost 96% were seen once. As regards this clone: The antigen remains undetermined.

The sequencing sample was made of naive CD4+ T cells sorted from blood. Subset noted: CD45RA+ positively selected. The chain recombines TRBV5-1 with TRBJ2-1; 10 nucleotides agree with TRBD1. This sequence originates from a man aged 18 to 29 in good health. Written as DNA, the CDR3 is TGCGCCAGCAGCAGGAGGGACAGGGGCAATGAGCAGTTCTTC. It codes for CASSRRDRGNEQFF.